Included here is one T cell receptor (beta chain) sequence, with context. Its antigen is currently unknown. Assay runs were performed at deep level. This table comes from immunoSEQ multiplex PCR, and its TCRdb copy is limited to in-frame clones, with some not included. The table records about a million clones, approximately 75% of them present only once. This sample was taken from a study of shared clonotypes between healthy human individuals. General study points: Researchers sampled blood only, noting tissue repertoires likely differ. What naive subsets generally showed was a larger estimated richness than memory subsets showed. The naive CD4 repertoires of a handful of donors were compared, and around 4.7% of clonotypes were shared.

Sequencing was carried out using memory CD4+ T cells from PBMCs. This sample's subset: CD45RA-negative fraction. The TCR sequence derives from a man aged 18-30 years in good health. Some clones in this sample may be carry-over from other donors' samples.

CDR3: CASSQVGDEKLFF. The CDR3, as DNA: TGCGCCAGCAGCCAAGTCGGGGATGAAAAACTGTTTTTT. This chain uses TRBV4-3 with TRBJ1-4; D not resolved. The V end lost 1 base, the J end lost 6 bases, and 6 bases lay between the germline ends. Germline V gene lookup returns CDR1 LGHNA and CDR2 YSLEER. The CDR3 is 13 residues long.